The present TCR beta chain was sequenced within a study of regulatory T cells in long-lasting Graves disease. There are a few counts of this clonotype. Arm-PCR of CDR3 regions with iRepertoire HTBI primers generated TCR beta libraries. TCRdb independently ran MiXCR on the multiplex PCR reads; one entry per CDR3 protein. The profile shows 350,000 to 550,000 distinct CDR3 sequences, approximately 14% of them singletons. Time point defined: newly diagnosed GD, antithyroid drugs for less than 3 months. The TCR library was prepared using RNA isolated from PBMCs. The CDR3 consists of 14 residues. In germline, CDR1 is ENHRY, CDR2 SYGVKD. The ends were cut back, 3 bases at V and 3 bases at J, with 6 bases in the middle. These records were also assigned to another study, of T cells in Graves' hyperthyroidism and ophthalmopathy. That source adds: Newly diagnosed patients aged 18 to 65 had hyperthyroidism of under 2 months' duration.

The gene calls are TRBV10-3 and TRBJ2-6; D gene uncertain. The starting material was peripheral blood mononuclear cells (PBMCs), obtained at new diagnosis, from a patient treated with antithyroid drugs. This receptor was identified in a woman between 50 and 59 years old with Graves disease. CDR3 DNA sequence: TGTGCCATCAGTGACCTCGGTGGGGCCAACGTCCTGACTTTC. The encoded protein is CAISDLGGANVLTF.